This T cell receptor beta chain appears in the sequencing data of a study of cytomegalovirus exposure and HLA in healthy donors. Study as a whole: Per a later analysis, the 666 first-cohort and some 110 validation repertoires shared one platform.

Measured with immunoSEQ multiplex PCR; TCRdb has only the in-frame clones, and not every one. The table has 200,000 to 300,000 clones, about 92% seen once. Notes on this clone: Its antigen is not known.

The CDR3 totals 14 residues. Germline CDR1 reads MNHNS; CDR2 reads SASEGT. The J segment lost 4 bases and the V segment lost 6 bases, leaving 7 bases of the junction unmatched. Study results and caveats: The authors listed 150 to 200 TCR beta chains as cytomegalovirus-associated.

It was the roughly 130-subject validation cohort, separate from the approximately 620-subject first cohort, to which the donors belonged. Sequenced: PBMCs. The V gene is TRBV6-1, the J gene TRBJ2-5; 8 bases match TRBD2. The TCR was taken from a woman aged 30 to 39 in good health and CMV-seronegative. Here the CDR3 DNA reads TGTGCCAGCAGCCTGGGGACTAGGAGAGAGACCCAGTACTTC. Amino acids: CASSLGTRRETQYF.